This T cell receptor beta chain was captured in a study of blood T cell repertoires in COVID-19. The V end was cut by 7 bases, the J end by 0 bases, with 10 bases between. Germline CDR1 is LNHDA and CDR2 is SQIVND (reference sequence). The CDR3 covers 14 residues. Clones were read by immunoSEQ multiplex PCR, and TCRdb kept only the in-frame ones, dropping some. This sample has some 330,000 clones; around 83% occur once, and the top ten carry around 5.1%. Study members were between about 18 and 100 years old and lived in about two dozen US regions. The source of this sequence is a woman in her forties or fifties who had recovered from COVID-19. The sample comprised PBMCs or T cells enriched from blood (not recorded which). This sequence joins TRBV19 and TRBJ1-5, with D hard to call. CDR3 bases: TGTGCCAGTAACTCCGGGAATAGCAATCAGCCCCAGCATTTT. It translates to CASNSGNSNQPQHF.